The 21 T cell receptor beta chains in this list originate from one sample, sequenced in a study of human T cells and chemical hapten exposure. The time point here: patch test 1, 2 weeks after DPC sensitization. The treatment: therapeutic diphenylcyclopropenone sensitization with weekly scalp DPC. TCRdb recomputed calls from the RACE reads with MiXCR, one row per CDR3 protein. The data show roughly 200,000 distinct CDR3 sequences, 20% to 25% seen once. Here the sequenced sample was whole blood, taken in connection with sensitization to the hapten diphenylcyclopropenone (DPC). These receptors were collected from a woman aged 50 to 60 with alopecia areata. Some clones in this sample may be carry-over from other donors' samples.

The sample holds a few counts of this clonotype. The chain recombines TRBV7-9 with TRBJ1-5, with D hard to call. The CDR3 is made up of 13 amino acids. Trimming cost V 3 bases and J 5 bases, with 8 bases left between them. Germline loops: CDR1 SEHNR, CDR2 FQNEAQ (reference sequence). CDR3 nucleotide sequence: TGTGCCAGCAGCTTCGGGGATCATCAGCCCCAGCATTTT. It specifies CASSFGDHQPQHF. The whole variable domain, remainder taken from reference TRBV7-9 and TRBJ1-5, is DTGVSQNPRHKITKRGQNVTFRCDPISEHNRLYWYRQTLGQGPEFLTYFQNEAQLEKSRLLSDRFSAERPKGSFSTLEIQRTEQGDSAMYLCASSFGDHQPQHFGDGTRLSIL.

V usage is TRBV11-2 and J usage is TRBJ2-3; 7 nucleotides align to TRBD2. Germline trimming cut 1 base from V and 1 base from J; bases unmatched to any gene: 5. CDR3 length: 16 residues. Per germline, CDR1 SGHAT and CDR2 FQNNGV. The CDR3 loop is CASSLGLAGGTDTQYF. Here the CDR3 DNA reads TGTGCCAGCAGCTTAGGTTTGGCGGGAGGCACAGATACGCAGTATTTT.

As DNA, the CDR3 is TGCAGCGTTGAAGGCCTAGCGGGAGGCACAGATACGCAGTATTTT. Residues: CSVEGLAGGTDTQYF. This chain joins TRBV29-1 and TRBJ2-3; 10 bases are shared with TRBD2. Looked up from germline, CDR1 is SQVTM and CDR2 is ANQGSEA. With V trimmed by 1 base and J by 1 base, 2 bases remained unmatched. The CDR3 is 15 amino acids.

This clonotype occurred a few times. The CDR3 loop reads CASSEATYQRYNEQFF. The CDR3 DNA reads TGTGCCAGCAGTGAAGCTACCTATCAGCGGTACAATGAGCAGTTCTTC. The genes are TRBV6-1 and TRBJ2-1; maybe TRBD2 (5 bases). The V gene's germline CDR1 is MNHNS and CDR2 SASEGT. The CDR3 consists of 16 residues. V lost 0 bases to trimming and J lost 4 bases, with 13 bases between them.

The chain is built from TRBV10-2 and TRBJ1-1; TRBD1 matches 9 bases. The CDR3 has 15 residues. The germline CDR1 and CDR2 sequences are WSHSY and SAAADI. The V segment lost 10 bases and the J segment 4 bases; nucleotides outside the gene matches: 13. The CDR3 loop is CATVPGQGRITEAFF. The CDR3 bases are TGCGCCACAGTCCCGGGACAGGGTCGAATCACTGAAGCTTTCTTT.

The V and J genes are TRBV7-2 and TRBJ2-3, with 9 bases that match TRBD2. The CDR3 sequence is 17 residues long. Germline-derived CDR1 and CDR2 are SGHTA and FQGNSA. With 1 base clipped from V and 0 bases from J, the junction kept 5 bases outside the gene matches. The CDR3 nucleotides are TGTGCCAGCAGCTTAGTCGCTAGCGGGACTAGCACAGATACGCAGTATTTT. Its protein is CASSLVASGTSTDTQYF.

V gene TRBV30 combines with J gene TRBJ2-3, with 7 bases matching TRBD2. The CDR3 covers 15 residues. CDR1 is GTSNPN, CDR2 SVGIG, per germline (reference sequence). The V gene end was trimmed by 0 bases and the J gene end by 3 bases; junction bases not matched to a gene: 6. The CDR3 protein is CAWSVGPSGTDTQYF. CDR3 DNA: TGTGCCTGGAGTGTAGGTCCTAGCGGAACAGATACGCAGTATTTT. Drawing the rest from reference TRBV30 and TRBJ2-3, the complete variable domain is SQTIHQWPATLVQPVGSPLSLECTVEGTSNPNLYWYRQAAGRGLQLLFYSVGIGQISSEVPQNLSASRPQDRQFILSSKKLLLSDSGFYLCAWSVGPSGTDTQYFGPGTRLTVL.

The rearrangement joins TRBV11-2 to TRBJ2-7; 9 bases line up with TRBD2. Germline assignment: CDR1 SGHAT and CDR2 FQNNGV. V was clipped by 1 base and J by 9 bases; unmatched bases: 19. This CDR3 spans 18 amino acids. The DNA for the CDR3 is TGTGCCAGCAGCTTAGTTGGAGGGCTAGCGGGAAGAGGAGACTCGCAGTACTTC. Amino acids: CASSLVGGLAGRGDSQYF.

The chain employs TRBV20-1 and TRBJ1-5; D unresolved. Between the trimmed V and J ends, which lost 3 bases and 3 bases, there was a span of 12 bases. CDR1 DFQATT and CDR2 SNEGSKA come from the germline V gene (reference sequence). The CDR3 spans 14 residues. CDR3 protein: CSASLSGYNQPQHF. The CDR3 region has the DNA TGCAGTGCTAGTCTAAGCGGATACAATCAGCCCCAGCATTTT.

The CDR3 is CASSLTPPGPGGTGELFF. The CDR3 nucleotides are TGCGCCAGCAGCTTGACCCCTCCGGGCCCTGGGGGTACCGGGGAGCTGTTTTTT. The chain couples TRBV5-1 to TRBJ2-2; D may match TRBD1 or TRBD2 (5 bases each). The germline V and J ends were trimmed by 1 base and 5 bases, with 21 bases remaining between them. Germline V gives CDR1 SGHRS, CDR2 YFSETQ. The CDR3 covers 18 residues. Drawing the rest from reference TRBV5-1 and TRBJ2-2, the complete variable domain is KAGVTQTPRYLIKTRGQQVTLSCSPISGHRSVSWYQQTPGQGLQFLFEYFSETQRNKGNFPGRFSGRQFSNSRSEMNVSTLELGDSALYLCASSLTPPGPGGTGELFFGEGSRLTVL.

This clonotype was counted only a few times. This chain links TRBV5-6 with TRBJ2-2, with TRBD1 identical over 9 bases. CDR1 SGHDT and CDR2 YYEEEE come from the germline V gene. The junction had 8 bases not matched to a gene; V was cut back by 4 bases and J by 4 bases. The CDR3 length is 16 residues. CDR3 sequence: CASSQPGQGSTGELFF. CDR3 in DNA: TGTGCCAGCAGCCAACCGGGACAGGGCAGCACCGGGGAGCTGTTTTTT.

A few counts support this clonotype. The chain uses TRBV10-3 and TRBJ2-7; possibly TRBD1 or TRBD2 for D (5 bases each). The CDR3 sequence is 11 residues long. Between the trimmed V and J ends, which lost 9 bases and 4 bases, there was a span of 10 bases. Germline V lookup: CDR1 ENHRY, CDR2 SYGVKD. CDR3 nucleotide sequence: TGTGCCATGGGACCCGGTTACGAGCAGTACTTC. It is translated as CAMGPGYEQYF.

The chain joins TRBV7-9 to TRBJ1-3, with D perhaps matching TRBD1 (5 bases). The V gene's germline CDR1 is SEHNR and CDR2 FQNEAQ (reference sequence). V shed 5 bases and J shed 7 bases, with 18 bases lying between them. This CDR3 spans 15 amino acids. As DNA, the CDR3 is TGTGCCAGCAGCCACGACAGTTCGTCCGGGAACACCATATATTTT. This encodes CASSHDSSSGNTIYF.

This clonotype occurred a few times. The chain recombines TRBV10-3 with TRBJ2-3; 9 nucleotides match TRBD1. CDR1 and CDR2 from the germline V gene are ENHRY and SYGVKD. With V trimmed by 5 bases and J by 3 bases, 3 bases remained unmatched. CDR3 length: 14 residues. The CDR3: CAISRDRETDTQYF. The CDR3 nucleotides are TGTGCCATCAGTCGGGACAGGGAGACAGATACGCAGTATTTT.

The chain employs TRBV20-1 and TRBJ2-1; 7 nucleotides align to TRBD2. This CDR3 region has 15 residues. The ends lost 2 bases at V and 3 bases at J; junction bases unmatched: 7. Germline V gene lookup returns CDR1 DFQATT and CDR2 SNEGSKA (reference sequence). As DNA, the CDR3 is TGCAGTGCTAGAATCCCCAGCGGGGTCTACAATGAGCAGTTCTTC. This encodes CSARIPSGVYNEQFF.

J is TRBJ1-1 and V is TRBV6-6; no clear D. Per germline, CDR1 MNHNY and CDR2 SVGAGI (reference sequence). The CDR3 sequence is 12 residues long. Trimming stripped 5 bases from V and 0 bases from J, with 4 bases between. This CDR3 is CASSRMNTEAFF. The CDR3 nucleotides are TGTGCCAGCAGTCGCATGAACACTGAAGCTTTCTTT.

This chain connects TRBV12-3 or TRBV12-4 to TRBJ1-1; 9 positions agree with TRBD1. With 7 bases clipped from V and 3 bases from J, the junction kept 3 bases outside the gene matches. This CDR3 has 13 residues. DNA for the CDR3: TGTGCCAGCAACAGGGGGCAAGACACTGAAGCTTTCTTT. It codes for CASNRGQDTEAFF.

J is TRBJ1-1 and V is TRBV4-2; 7 bases are a match to TRBD1. CDR1 is LGHNA and CDR2 is YNFKEQ in the germline V gene. The CDR3 contains 16 residues. V was pared by 0 bases and J by 2 bases, with 6 bases of the junction left unmatched. As DNA, the CDR3 is TGTGCCAGCAGCCAAGATTTATTAGGGGGCAACACTGAAGCTTTCTTT. It specifies CASSQDLLGGNTEAFF.

The chain employs TRBV7-9 and TRBJ2-1, with 8 positions matching TRBD2. The CDR3 spans 17 residues. The germline CDR1 and CDR2 sequences are SEHNR and FQNEAQ (reference sequence). The ends lost 1 base at V and 7 bases at J; junction bases unmatched: 12. Here the CDR3 reads CASSLDRGVQRGNEQFF. The CDR3 bases are TGTGCCAGCAGCTTAGATCGAGGGGTCCAGCGGGGGAATGAGCAGTTCTTC.

The chain recombines TRBV7-2 with TRBJ1-1; possible D gene TRBD1, 5 bases. V lost 5 bases and J 1 base, leaving 11 bases between the germline ends. CDR3 length equals 14 residues. The V gene's germline CDR1 is SGHTA and CDR2 FQGNSA. The CDR3 is CASSISTANTEAFF. In nucleotides, the CDR3 is TGTGCCAGCAGCATATCGACAGCGAACACTGAAGCTTTCTTT.

This clonotype turned up a few times. The gene calls are TRBV6-2 or TRBV6-3 and TRBJ2-3; 9 nucleotides match TRBD1. The V gene end was trimmed by 6 bases and the J gene end by 2 bases; junction bases not matched to a gene: 6. This CDR3 is 15 amino acids long. Germline CDR1 and CDR2: MNHEY and SVGEGT. The CDR3 spells CASRLQGAHTDTQYF. As DNA, the CDR3 is TGTGCCAGCAGGTTACAGGGGGCCCACACAGATACGCAGTATTTT.